The next 32 T cell receptor beta chains were all read from a single sample in a study of cytomegalovirus exposure and HLA in healthy donors. The PCR had 60 Vbeta and 13 Jbeta primers. The assay was immunoSEQ multiplex PCR, and TCRdb's table has in-frame clones only and misses some. The sample holds 150,000 to 200,000 clones. Sequencing was carried out using PBMCs. These receptors were collected from a woman in her fifties or sixties in good health and CMV-seronegative.

This chain uses TRBV6-5 with TRBJ1-1; possible D gene TRBD1, 6 bases. CDR1 and CDR2 (germline): MNHEY, SVGAGI. The CDR3 sequence is 14 residues long. Trimming took off 0 bases at V and 6 bases at J, with 11 bases between the two ends. CDR3 bases: TGTGCCAGCAGTTACTCGAGGGGGATCGCTGAAGCTTTCTTT. Amino acids: CASSYSRGIAEAFF.

The chain uses TRBV13 and TRBJ1-2; 10 positions match TRBD1. This CDR3 contains 15 residues. CDR1 is PRHDT and CDR2 is FYEKMQ in the germline V gene (reference sequence). J was trimmed by 4 bases and V by 5 bases; bases with no gene match: 7. CDR3 region: CASSGDRGSLYGYTF. The CDR3 region has the DNA TGTGCCAGCAGCGGGGACAGGGGTTCTCTCTATGGCTACACCTTC.

The genes are TRBV4-3 and TRBJ2-5; weak D call: TRBD1 (6 bases). The CDR3 length is 17 residues. The germline V gene encodes CDR1 LGHNA and CDR2 YSLEER. The V end lost 1 base, the J end lost 0 bases, and 15 bases lay between the germline ends. CDR3 in DNA: TGCGCCAGCAGCCAAGGGGGGCCAGGGGCCGACCAAGAGACCCAGTACTTC. This translates into CASSQGGPGADQETQYF.

The chain combines TRBV4-1 with TRBJ2-7, with D possibly matching TRBD1 (7 bases). Trimming took off 1 base at V and 2 bases at J, with 12 bases between the two ends. Germline CDR1 is MGHRA and CDR2 is YSYEKL. There are 15 residues in the CDR3. The chain's CDR3 is CASSQGAGGPYEQYF. The CDR3 DNA reads TGCGCCAGCAGCCAAGGGGCAGGGGGGCCCTACGAGCAGTACTTC.

The chain links TRBV6-1 to TRBJ2-1, with 7 bases matching TRBD2. From germline, CDR1 is MNHNS and CDR2 SASEGT. CDR3 size: 15 residues. J lost 5 bases, V lost 1 base, and 5 bases had no gene match. The CDR3 spells CASSEGLAEHNEQFF. CDR3 coding DNA: TGTGCCAGCAGTGAAGGCCTAGCGGAACACAATGAGCAGTTCTTC.

This chain connects TRBV25-1 to TRBJ2-2, with 8 positions matching TRBD2. CDR1 is MGHDK, CDR2 SYGVNS, per germline. V gave up 8 bases and J gave up 4 bases; unmatched junction bases: 9. The CDR3 runs 15 residues. CDR3 region: CASGRGGGSTGELFF. CDR3 coding DNA: TGTGCCAGCGGTCGGGGGGGCGGTTCCACCGGGGAGCTGTTTTTT.

The gene calls are TRBV14 and TRBJ2-1; 9 bases are a match to TRBD1. Trimming at V came to 2 bases and at J to 4 bases, leaving 18 bases not matched to a gene. Germline V gene sequence: CDR1 SGHDN, CDR2 FVKESK. The CDR3 has 20 amino acids. CDR3 sequence: CASSQRAGTGTVFSYNEQFF. CDR3 bases: TGTGCCAGCAGCCAAAGAGCCGGGACAGGGACGGTCTTCTCTTACAATGAGCAGTTCTTC.

This chain links TRBV14 with TRBJ1-2; no firm D call. CDR3 size: 14 residues. In germline, CDR1 is SGHDN, CDR2 FVKESK. With 1 base removed from V and 4 bases from J, the gap between germline ends came to 10 bases. The CDR3 sequence: CASSQGRGLYGYTF. The CDR3 DNA reads as TGTGCCAGCAGCCAAGGGAGAGGACTCTATGGCTACACCTTC.

This sequence joins TRBV4-2 and TRBJ1-1; 9 bases line up with TRBD1. V lost 2 bases to trimming and J lost 10 bases; unmatched junction nucleotides: 14. The CDR3 has 16 amino acids. CDR1 is LGHNA and CDR2 is YNFKEQ in the germline V gene. The CDR3 region has the DNA TGTGCCAGCAGCCAACTCGAGACAGGGGGGGAATTTGGAGCTTTCTTT. This translates into CASSQLETGGEFGAFF.

The V gene is TRBV7-2, the J gene TRBJ2-3; TRBD1 agrees at 8 bases. This CDR3 has 14 residues. CDR1 is SGHTA, CDR2 FQGNSA, per germline. V lost 4 bases and J lost 5; bases outside the gene matches: 5. The CDR3 here is CASSSRQGQDTQYF. The CDR3 coding sequence is TGTGCCAGCAGCTCCCGACAGGGGCAAGATACGCAGTATTTT.

This chain joins TRBV7-9 and TRBJ1-1; 8 bases line up with TRBD1. The length of the CDR3 is 15 residues. Germline V CDR1 and CDR2: SEHNR, FQNEAQ (reference sequence). The ends lost 3 bases at V and 5 bases at J; junction bases unmatched: 8. CDR3 bases: TGTGCCAGCAGCTTGTCTTACAGGGGGACGACTGAAGCTTTCTTT. It specifies CASSLSYRGTTEAFF.

The J gene is TRBJ2-7, the V gene TRBV5-1; TRBD1 is a possible D gene (5 bases). V was pared by 1 base and J by 4 bases, with 9 bases between. In germline, CDR1 is SGHRS, CDR2 YFSETQ. The CDR3 length is 13 residues. The CDR3 sequence is CASSLTGLYEQYF. CDR3 DNA sequence: TGCGCCAGCAGCTTGACAGGTCTATACGAGCAGTACTTC. Together with reference TRBV5-1 and TRBJ2-7, the CDR3 gives the full variable domain: KAGVTQTPRYLIKTRGQQVTLSCSPISGHRSVSWYQQTPGQGLQFLFEYFSETQRNKGNFPGRFSGRQFSNSRSEMNVSTLELGDSALYLCASSLTGLYEQYFGPGTRLTVT.

CDR3 coding DNA: TGTGCCAGCAGCTCCTCGGGGCAGGGGGCGCTTGGCTACACCTTC. This translates into CASSSSGQGALGYTF. The chain uses TRBV5-5 and TRBJ1-2; 8 nucleotides align to TRBD1. Per germline, CDR1 SGHKS and CDR2 YYEKEE (reference sequence). The CDR3 totals 15 residues. Unmatched junction bases numbered 11, after V lost 3 bases and J lost 7 bases.

The chain uses TRBV9 and TRBJ2-1, with TRBD2 identical over 13 bases. From germline, CDR1 is SGDLS and CDR2 YYNGEE. Trimming at V came to 1 base and at J to 9 bases, leaving 7 bases not matched to a gene. This CDR3 contains 16 residues. The CDR3 DNA follows: TGTGCCAGCAGCGTAAGCGAACTAGCGGGGGGGGCTGAGCAGTTCTTC. Translation: CASSVSELAGGAEQFF.

The chain carries TRBV7-3 and TRBJ2-1; 14 positions match TRBD2. The CDR3 extends over 15 amino acids. Germline loops: CDR1 SGHTA, CDR2 FQGTGA. After removal of 5 bases from V and 6 bases from J, the junction contained 3 bases not matched to a gene. CDR3 loop: CASSPGTSGSNEQFF. DNA of the CDR3: TGTGCCAGCAGCCCGGGGACTAGCGGGAGCAATGAGCAGTTCTTC. Looking up the rest from reference TRBV7-3 and TRBJ2-1 gives the full variable domain: GAGVSQTPSNKVTEKGKYVELRCDPISGHTALYWYRQSLGQGPEFLIYFQGTGAADDSGLPNDRFFAVRPEGSVSTLKIQRTERGDSAVYLCASSPGTSGSNEQFFGPGTRLTVL.

V usage is TRBV18 and J usage is TRBJ1-1; 7 positions agree with TRBD1. This CDR3 has 14 residues. V was clipped by 10 bases and J by 1 base; unmatched bases: 9. Germline CDR1 KGHSH, CDR2 LQKENI. CDR3 sequence (DNA): TGTGCCACTAGCAAGGGGGCAGAGAACACTGAAGCTTTCTTT. Amino acid sequence: CATSKGAENTEAFF.

V and J are TRBV11-2 and TRBJ2-1, with TRBD2 identical over 8 bases. This CDR3 comprises 15 residues. The germline gives CDR1 SGHAT, CDR2 FQNNGV. Trimming at V came to 4 bases and at J to 2 bases, leaving 4 bases not matched to a gene. The CDR3 here is CASSYTSGTYNEQFF. Here the CDR3 DNA reads TGTGCCAGCAGCTACACTAGCGGCACCTACAATGAGCAGTTCTTC.

The J gene is TRBJ1-4, the V gene TRBV5-1; 9 bases align to TRBD1. The ends lost 5 bases at V and 6 bases at J; junction bases unmatched: 8. The germline V gene encodes CDR1 SGHRS and CDR2 YFSETQ. The CDR3 sequence is 15 residues long. This chain's CDR3 is CASRPGTGMYEKLFF. The CDR3 DNA sequence: TGCGCCAGCAGGCCCGGGACAGGGATGTATGAAAAACTGTTTTTT.

This rearrangement joins TRBV14 to TRBJ1-2; D may be TRBD1 (6 bases). V was cut by 1 base and J by 2 bases, with 20 bases left in between. The CDR3 runs to 18 residues. Germline V gene sequence: CDR1 SGHDN, CDR2 FVKESK. CDR3 bases: TGTGCCAGCAGCCAAGGGGTTTTGACAGGATCCCTGAACTATGGCTACACCTTC. Its protein is CASSQGVLTGSLNYGYTF.

This chain links TRBV7-8 with TRBJ2-1; 11 nucleotides align to TRBD2. After removal of 9 bases from V and 4 bases from J, the junction contained 8 bases not matched to a gene. The CDR3 consists of 15 residues. Per the germline V gene, CDR1 is SGHVS and CDR2 is FQNEAQ. CDR3 sequence (DNA): TGTGCCAGTATAATTGGGACTAGCGGTTACAATGAGCAGTTCTTC. Protein product: CASIIGTSGYNEQFF.

V is TRBV19 and J is TRBJ2-2; TRBD2 is a possible D gene (5 bases). Germline V gene sequence: CDR1 LNHDA, CDR2 SQIVND (reference sequence). With 3 bases removed from V and 2 bases from J, the gap between germline ends came to 7 bases. This CDR3 contains 14 residues. The CDR3, as DNA: TGTGCCAGTAGTATGCTAGCTAACACCGGGGAGCTGTTTTTT. It codes for CASSMLANTGELFF.

The gene calls are TRBV4-1 and TRBJ1-4, with 8 nucleotides matching TRBD1. With V trimmed by 6 bases and J by 5 bases, 5 bases remained unmatched. Germline V gives CDR1 MGHRA, CDR2 YSYEKL. This CDR3 comprises 14 residues. The DNA of the CDR3 is TGCGCCAGCAGTCGGGACAGGTTAAATGAAAAACTGTTTTTT. Translation: CASSRDRLNEKLFF.

V usage is TRBV5-1 and J usage is TRBJ2-3, with 9 bases that match TRBD1. Germline V gene sequence: CDR1 SGHRS, CDR2 YFSETQ. With 4 bases clipped from V and 4 bases from J, the junction kept 4 bases outside the gene matches. CDR3 size: 14 residues. CDR3 in amino acids: CASSTQGASDTQYF. CDR3 coding DNA: TGCGCCAGCAGCACACAGGGGGCCTCAGATACGCAGTATTTT.

In regard to this clone: At one end, the junction sequence differs from germline, possibly due to a read error. The rearrangement links TRBV7-8 to TRBJ1-3; no clear D. There are 12 residues in the CDR3. In germline, CDR1 is SGHVS, CDR2 FQNEAQ. CDR3: CASTLRGNTIYF. The CDR3 coding sequence is TGTGCCAGCACCTTACGTGGAAACACCATATATTTT. The entire variable domain, with the rest obtained from reference TRBV7-8 and TRBJ1-3, is as follows: GAGVSQSPRYKVAKRGQDVALRCDPISGHVSLFWYQQALGQGPEFLTYFQNEAQLDKSGLPSDRFFAERPEGSVSTLKIQRTQQEDSAVYLCASTLRGNTIYFGEGSWLTVV.

The chain employs TRBV19 and TRBJ2-1, with 7 nucleotides matching TRBD1. Germline lookup yields CDR1 LNHDA and CDR2 SQIVND (reference sequence). V shed 3 bases, J shed 4 bases, and the junction held 9 bases outside the gene matches. The CDR3 consists of 16 residues. The CDR3 DNA follows: TGTGCCAGTAGTATTTTCGGGACAGTAGGTTACAATGAGCAGTTCTTC. Translated: CASSIFGTVGYNEQFF.

This chain connects TRBV6-1 to TRBJ2-7, with D uncertain. Trimming took off 6 bases at V and 2 bases at J, with 5 bases between the two ends. CDR1 is MNHNS, CDR2 SASEGT, per germline. The CDR3 totals 11 residues. The CDR3 region has the DNA TGTGCCAGCAGCGACACCTACGAGCAGTACTTC. Translation: CASSDTYEQYF.

The chain recombines TRBV14 with TRBJ1-1; D remains unclear. The CDR3 spans 13 residues. Per germline, CDR1 SGHDN and CDR2 FVKESK. Trimming shortened V by 1 base and J by 12 bases, and 15 bases separated the two germline ends. The CDR3 coding sequence is TGTGCCAGCAGCCAAGTTGGTTCTGGGAGGACTTTCTTT. Translation: CASSQVGSGRTFF. Full variable domain (outside the CDR3, taken from reference TRBV14 and TRBJ1-1): EAGVTQFPSHSVIEKGQTVTLRCDPISGHDNLYWYRRVMGKEIKFLLHFVKESKQDESGMPNNRFLAERTGGTYSTLKVQPAELEDSGVYFCASSQVGSGRTFFGQGTRLTVV.

Remarks on this clone: This same CDR3 is encoded by further DNA sequences in the sample. This chain joins TRBV7-3 and TRBJ2-7; TRBD1 matches at 9 bases. Germline trimming cut 5 bases from V and 0 bases from J; bases unmatched to any gene: 2. This CDR3 has 14 residues. Per germline, CDR1 SGHTA and CDR2 FQGTGA. CDR3 in DNA: TGTGCCAGCAGCAAGGGACAGGGCTCCTACGAGCAGTACTTC. Protein sequence: CASSKGQGSYEQYF.

The chain uses TRBV15 and TRBJ1-5, with D hard to call. The CDR3 has 12 amino acids. Trimming removed 3 bases at V and 3 bases at J, with 3 bases between. Germline V lookup: CDR1 LNHNV, CDR2 YYDKDF (reference sequence). CDR3 sequence: CATSRANQPQHF. In DNA, the CDR3 is TGTGCCACCAGCAGGGCCAATCAGCCCCAGCATTTT.

V is TRBV7-9 and J is TRBJ2-5, with D perhaps TRBD1 (6 bases). This CDR3 comprises 14 residues. The V and J ends lost 2 bases and 4 bases respectively, with 11 bases between them. Germline V gene lookup returns CDR1 SEHNR and CDR2 FQNEAQ (reference sequence). The CDR3 region has the DNA TGTGCCAGCAGCTTACCGACAGGTGGAGAGACCCAGTACTTC. Protein product: CASSLPTGGETQYF. Complete variable domain (other parts from reference TRBV7-9 and TRBJ2-5): DTGVSQNPRHKITKRGQNVTFRCDPISEHNRLYWYRQTLGQGPEFLTYFQNEAQLEKSRLLSDRFSAERPKGSFSTLEIQRTEQGDSAMYLCASSLPTGGETQYFGPGTRLLVL.

This chain uses TRBV19 with TRBJ2-1, with 7 bases lining up with TRBD2. Losses at the gene ends were 9 bases for V and 0 bases for J; bases not matched to a gene: 17. CDR3 length: 18 amino acids. Germline CDR1 reads LNHDA; CDR2 reads SQIVND (reference sequence). The CDR3 DNA follows: TGTGCCAGCGCCCTTATCGGCGGGGGTCCTTCCTCCTACAATGAGCAGTTCTTC. Translating gives CASALIGGGPSSYNEQFF.

V gene TRBV9 combines with J gene TRBJ2-2, with TRBD2 as a possible D gene (6 bases). Germline lookup yields CDR1 SGDLS and CDR2 YYNGEE. The CDR3 runs to 17 residues. Trimming stripped 4 bases from V and 7 bases from J, with 23 bases between. CDR3 protein: CASSRRVRNSERGELFF. The DNA for the CDR3 is TGTGCCAGCAGCAGGAGGGTCCGTAATAGCGAACGCGGGGAGCTGTTTTTT.